This entry lists 24 T cell receptor beta chains sequenced from one sample in a study of cytomegalovirus exposure and HLA in healthy donors. This PCR relied on a set of 60 Vbeta primers and 13 Jbeta primers. The data were produced by immunoSEQ multiplex PCR, yet TCRdb's version contains in-frame clones alone and is incomplete. This sample yields about 190,000 clones, of which around 75% are seen a single time; approximately 3% belongs to the top ten. The material sequenced was PBMCs. Every receptor here comes from a woman between 25 and 40 years old in good health and CMV-seropositive.

The rearrangement links TRBV28 to TRBJ2-5, with D unresolved. Germline V CDR1 and CDR2: MDHEN, SYDVKM. V was clipped by 3 bases and J by 4 bases, with 12 bases between them. The CDR3 extends over 14 amino acids. This CDR3 reads CASSLFGQAETQYF. CDR3 nucleotides: TGTGCCAGCAGTTTGTTTGGGCAGGCAGAGACCCAGTACTTC.

This chain connects TRBV9 to TRBJ1-1; D perhaps matches TRBD1 (5 bases). Trimming shortened V by 0 bases and J by 8 bases, and 14 bases separated the two germline ends. The germline V gene has CDR1 SGDLS and CDR2 YYNGEE. The CDR3 is made up of 14 amino acids. CDR3 in amino acids: CASSVGRVGGEAFF. CDR3 in DNA: TGTGCCAGCAGCGTAGGTAGGGTCGGGGGGGAAGCTTTCTTT.

The rearrangement joins TRBV27 to TRBJ2-2, with 8 bases aligning to TRBD1. V was pared by 3 bases and J by 6 bases, with 3 bases of the junction left unmatched. The CDR3 is 14 residues long. Germline values: CDR1 MNHEY, CDR2 SMNVEV (reference sequence). The CDR3 DNA reads as TGTGCCAGCAGTTTCCCGGACAGGGCCGGGGAGCTGTTTTTT. It codes for CASSFPDRAGELFF.

V usage is TRBV14 and J usage is TRBJ2-5; weak D call: TRBD2 (5 bases). The CDR3 has 15 residues. The V end was cut by 0 bases, the J end by 2 bases, with 10 bases between. Germline CDR1 is SGHDN and CDR2 is FVKESK. CDR3 sequence (DNA): TGTGCCAGCAGCCAAGAGGACGGGAAACAAGAGACCCAGTACTTC. Translating it yields CASSQEDGKQETQYF. The full variable domain, its missing parts supplied by reference TRBV14 and TRBJ2-5, is EAGVTQFPSHSVIEKGQTVTLRCDPISGHDNLYWYRRVMGKEIKFLLHFVKESKQDESGMPNNRFLAERTGGTYSTLKVQPAELEDSGVYFCASSQEDGKQETQYFGPGTRLLVL.

The chain links TRBV27 to TRBJ2-5; possible D gene TRBD2, 6 bases. CDR1 and CDR2 from the germline V gene are MNHEY and SMNVEV (reference sequence). V was cut by 6 bases and J by 3 bases, with 17 bases left in between. The CDR3 length is 15 residues. The CDR3 spells CASSYGRAGKETQYF. For the CDR3, the DNA is TGTGCCAGCAGCTACGGACGGGCGGGGAAAGAGACCCAGTACTTC.

V usage is TRBV21-1 and J usage is TRBJ1-1; the table gives TRBD1 as D, unverified against the DNA. TRBV21-1 is labeled a pseudogene. The length of the CDR3 is 14 residues. In DNA, the CDR3 is TGTGCCAGCAGCACCCGGACAGGGCCCACTGAAGCTTTCTTT. This gives the protein CASSTRTGPTEAFF.

This clone came up a few times. The rearrangement joins TRBV6-5 to TRBJ1-1, with D possibly TRBD1 on 6 matching bases. This CDR3 is built from 15 residues. CDR1 is MNHEY and CDR2 is SVGAGI in the germline V gene. Trimming pared 0 bases from V and 1 base from J, leaving 9 bases between. The CDR3 region has the DNA TGTGCCAGCAGTTACTCGAGGGGGTCGAACACTGAAGCTTTCTTT. Translated, it gives CASSYSRGSNTEAFF.

V gene TRBV28 combines with J gene TRBJ1-3, with D uncertain. CDR3 size: 15 residues. The germline V gene encodes CDR1 MDHEN and CDR2 SYDVKM. V was clipped by 3 bases and J by 0 bases, with 9 bases between them. The DNA of the CDR3 is TGTGCCAGCAGTTTGTTCGGTATCTCTGGAAACACCATATATTTT. Residues: CASSLFGISGNTIYF.

The CDR3 DNA reads as TGTGCCAGTACTCCTGAGATTGGTGCAGGTCGACAGTACTTC. This encodes CASTPEIGAGRQYF. This chain connects TRBV19 to TRBJ2-7; D is undetermined. The CDR3 is 14 amino acids. V lost 7 bases, J lost 10 bases, and 23 bases lay in between. Germline V gene lookup returns CDR1 LNHDA and CDR2 SQIVND (reference sequence).

The chain is built from TRBV5-6 and TRBJ2-1; 8 bases match TRBD1. The CDR3 runs 15 residues. V was clipped by 0 bases and J by 10 bases; unmatched bases: 9. Per germline, CDR1 SGHDT and CDR2 YYEEEE. CDR3 sequence (DNA): TGTGCCAGCAGCTTGGTCGATCAGGGGGCTGGGGAGCAGTTCTTC. Translating gives CASSLVDQGAGEQFF.

The chain uses TRBV6-5 and TRBJ1-1, with a possible D match to TRBD1 (6 bases). Germline V CDR1 and CDR2: MNHEY, SVGAGI. Trimming shortened V by 7 bases and J by 8 bases, and 17 bases separated the two germline ends. The CDR3 sequence is 13 residues long. CDR3 DNA: TGTGCCAGCATTACCGAAGGGGGAGGGGAAGCTTTCTTT. The encoded protein is CASITEGGGEAFF.

CDR3 DNA: TGTGCCGCTTCCGGGGTTCCGATGAACACTGAAGCTTTCTTT. This gives the protein CAASGVPMNTEAFF. This sequence joins TRBV6-1 and TRBJ1-1; D gene uncertain. V was shortened by 11 bases and J by 0 bases, with 16 bases between the two germline ends. Germline V gene sequence: CDR1 MNHNS, CDR2 SASEGT. The CDR3 has 14 residues.

The rearrangement links TRBV7-8 to TRBJ2-3, with 9 bases that match TRBD2. Germline V lookup: CDR1 SGHVS, CDR2 FQNEAQ. V was clipped by 3 bases and J by 6 bases; unmatched bases: 7. The CDR3 totals 15 residues. The CDR3 here is CASSFSAGGKDTQYF. CDR3 nucleotide sequence: TGTGCCAGCAGCTTCTCAGCGGGGGGAAAGGATACGCAGTATTTT.

This sequence joins TRBV27 and TRBJ1-1; D is possibly TRBD1 (5 bases). Germline V gene sequence: CDR1 MNHEY, CDR2 SMNVEV (reference sequence). Trimming removed 1 base from V and 1 base from J, with 13 bases in between. This CDR3 has 16 amino acids. This CDR3 is CASSLYDPGGNTEAFF. For the CDR3, the DNA is TGTGCCAGCAGTTTATACGATCCCGGGGGGAACACTGAAGCTTTCTTT.

This clone occurred a few times. Different DNA sequences within this sample yield the same CDR3. This chain joins TRBV5-1 and TRBJ2-1; 10 bases fit TRBD2. Trimming at V came to 1 base and at J to 6 bases, leaving 4 bases not matched to a gene. The V gene's germline CDR1 is SGHRS and CDR2 YFSETQ. CDR3 size: 15 residues. The CDR3 reads CASSLSLAGVNEQFF. Written as DNA, the CDR3 is TGCGCCAGCAGCTTGAGTCTAGCGGGAGTCAATGAGCAGTTCTTC.

The chain links TRBV4-1 to TRBJ1-5; 9 nucleotides agree with TRBD1. The CDR3 length is 19 residues. CDR1 is MGHRA, CDR2 YSYEKL, per germline. Trimming at V came to 0 bases and at J to 6 bases, leaving 15 bases not matched to a gene. In nucleotides, the CDR3 is TGCGCCAGCAGCCAAGATGGGGCGTCAATAGGGACAGGGATTCAGCCCCAGCATTTT. This codes for CASSQDGASIGTGIQPQHF.

V is TRBV28 and J is TRBJ1-1; TRBD1 agrees at 8 bases. The CDR3 has 12 amino acids. The germline V gene has CDR1 MDHEN and CDR2 SYDVKM. V lost 2 bases to trimming and J lost 10 bases; unmatched junction nucleotides: 3. The DNA for the CDR3 is TGTGCCAGCAGTTTAAGGACAGGGCCAGCTTTCTTT. Amino acid sequence: CASSLRTGPAFF.

This clone showed up just a few times. Other DNA sequences in this specimen translate into the identical CDR3. The chain recombines TRBV5-5 with TRBJ2-7; 8 bases line up with TRBD1. Looked up from germline, CDR1 is SGHKS and CDR2 is YYEKEE (reference sequence). V shed 0 bases, J shed 0 bases, and the junction held 2 bases outside the gene matches. The CDR3 covers 15 residues. The DNA for the CDR3 is TGTGCCAGCAGCTTGGGACAGGGGAGCTCCTACGAGCAGTACTTC. Translation: CASSLGQGSSYEQYF.

The V and J genes are TRBV28 and TRBJ1-1; D might be TRBD1 (5 bases). Germline values: CDR1 MDHEN, CDR2 SYDVKM. The CDR3 length is 13 residues. The CDR3 DNA sequence: TGTGTCGTCCAGACAGCCCAGCACACTGAAGCTTTCTTT. Amino acids: CVVQTAQHTEAFF.

This clone was seen once. The chain carries TRBV7-9 and TRBJ2-1; D possibly corresponds to TRBD2 (7 bases). The CDR3 runs 16 residues. V was clipped by 1 base and J by 2 bases, with 12 bases between them. Germline V CDR1 and CDR2: SEHNR, FQNEAQ (reference sequence). CDR3 region: CASSLVGRGPYNEQFF. The CDR3 DNA is TGTGCCAGCAGCTTAGTTGGGCGGGGGCCCTACAATGAGCAGTTCTTC.

V and J are TRBV6-5 and TRBJ2-4; TRBD2 is a possible D gene (6 bases). The CDR3 length is 16 residues. Trimming took 0 bases from V and 0 from J, leaving 9 bases between them. In germline, CDR1 is MNHEY, CDR2 SVGAGI. The CDR3 DNA reads TGTGCCAGCAGTTACTCCGTAGCGGTAGCCAAAAACATTCAGTACTTC. It encodes CASSYSVAVAKNIQYF.

V gene TRBV6-5 combines with J gene TRBJ2-7; 7 nucleotides agree with TRBD1. V was clipped by 6 bases and J by 7 bases; unmatched bases: 9. Germline V gene data show CDR1 as MNHEY and CDR2 as SVGAGI. CDR3 size: 13 residues. As DNA, the CDR3 is TGTGCCAGCAGACCGACAGGGACGGGGGAGCAGTACTTC. This sequence encodes CASRPTGTGEQYF.

Notes on this clone: One base away lies a much larger clone, so this may be a sequencing read error. V is TRBV2 and J is TRBJ2-1; 7 bases agree with TRBD2. The CDR3 contains 15 residues. V gave up 1 base and J gave up 0 bases; unmatched junction bases: 0. Germline CDR1 SNHLY, CDR2 FYNNEI. Here the CDR3 reads CASSEGGGSYNEQFF. CDR3 bases: TGTGCCAGCAGTGAAGGCGGGGGCTCCTACAATGAGCAGTTCTTC. Supplemented by reference TRBV2 and TRBJ2-1, the full variable domain reads EPEVTQTPSHQVTQMGQEVILRCVPISNHLYFYWYRQILGQKVEFLVSFYNNEISEKSEIFDDQFSVERPDGSNFTLKIRSTKLEDSAMYFCASSEGGGSYNEQFFGPGTRLTVL.

This CDR3 is CASSLGAPPYEQYF. The CDR3 DNA follows: TGTGCCAGCAGTTTAGGGGCCCCCCCCTACGAGCAGTACTTC. V and J are TRBV27 and TRBJ2-7; TRBD1 is a possible D gene (5 bases). Germline V CDR1 and CDR2: MNHEY, SMNVEV (reference sequence). The length of the CDR3 is 14 residues. The V and J ends lost 2 bases and 2 bases respectively, with 10 bases between them.